This entry lists 22 T cell receptor beta chains sequenced from one sample in a study of CD8 T cells in Susac syndrome (dated by TCRdb to between 2017 and 2020). Library preparation used the immunoSEQ multiplex PCR assay. RNA was extracted with the RNeasy kit and roughly 0.5 to 1 ug was reverse transcribed using random hexamers. TCRdb ran its own pipeline on the public reads, namely fastp trimming at Q25 and MiXCR clone calling, and kept in-frame beta chains. Rows are combined by CDR3 protein, so each entry shows the most common genes and DNA. The sample has just under 150,000 distinct CDR3 sequences on record, approximately 95% of them singletons. Jointly, the top ten make up 0.065% to 0.1% of the sample. Sequences were obtained from CD4+ T cells from PBMCs. The receptor set was obtained from a human donor in good health.

The chain has TRBV30 and TRBJ1-4, with D uncertain. This CDR3 has 11 residues. The V gene's germline CDR1 is GTSNPN and CDR2 SVGIG (reference sequence). V was trimmed by 3 bases and J by 5 bases, leaving 4 bases between them. The CDR3 loop is CAWSVNEKLFF. CDR3 sequence (DNA): TGTGCCTGGAGCGTAAATGAAAAACTGTTTTTT.

The chain carries TRBV5-4 and TRBJ2-5; weak D call: TRBD1 (6 bases). The germline CDR1 and CDR2 sequences are SGHNT and YYREEE (reference sequence). V dropped 0 bases and J dropped 0 bases, with 6 bases sitting between them. The CDR3 spans 14 residues. CDR3: CASSLGDNQETQYF. CDR3 DNA sequence: TGTGCCAGCAGCTTGGGGGACAACCAAGAGACCCAGTACTTC.

This rearrangement joins TRBV7-9 to TRBJ1-1, with 8 bases lining up with TRBD1. Losses at the gene ends were 1 base for V and 10 bases for J; bases not matched to a gene: 11. The CDR3 length is 15 residues. CDR1 is SEHNR and CDR2 is FQNEAQ in the germline V gene (reference sequence). The CDR3 is CASSLGTGREPGAFF. The CDR3 nucleotides are TGTGCCAGCAGCTTAGGGACAGGGAGGGAGCCGGGAGCTTTCTTT.

Here the CDR3 reads CSVGQGSNQPQHF. The CDR3 DNA follows: TGCAGCGTTGGACAGGGGAGCAATCAGCCCCAGCATTTT. The V gene is TRBV29-1, the J gene TRBJ1-5; 8 bases are shared with TRBD1. CDR3 length: 13 residues. Trimming removed 4 bases from V and 1 base from J; junction bases left unmatched: 0. CDR1 SQVTM and CDR2 ANQGSEA come from the germline V gene.

This clonotype was seen once. The rearrangement joins TRBV20-1 to TRBJ1-2; 11 bases line up with TRBD1. Germline CDR1 and CDR2: DFQATT and SNEGSKA (reference sequence). The CDR3 runs 13 residues. V lost 8 bases and J lost 7; bases outside the gene matches: 9. The chain's CDR3 is CSPHRDRGFGYTF. CDR3 nucleotides: TGCAGTCCCCACCGGGACAGGGGGTTTGGCTACACCTTC.

The chain has TRBV7-6 and TRBJ2-7; the D call may be TRBD1 or TRBD2 (7 bases each). The germline CDR1 and CDR2 sequences are SGHVS and FNYEAQ. The CDR3 has 16 amino acids. Trimming shortened V by 2 bases and J by 5 bases, and 19 bases separated the two germline ends. The chain's CDR3 is CASSLTPQGGHDEQYF. Written as DNA, the CDR3 is TGTGCCAGCAGCTTAACCCCTCAGGGGGGGCATGACGAGCAGTACTTC.

The V gene is TRBV7-8, the J gene TRBJ2-1; D possibly corresponds to TRBD2 (7 bases). V was shortened by 5 bases and J by 9 bases, with 23 bases between the two germline ends. This CDR3 region has 16 residues. CDR1 SGHVS and CDR2 FQNEAQ come from the germline V gene. CDR3 sequence (DNA): TGTGCCAGCAGCCCCCTGGGAGGGGGTTTAGTGAGTGAGCAGTTCTTC. Translated, it gives CASSPLGGGLVSEQFF.

The rearrangement links TRBV5-1 to TRBJ2-7, with 11 bases that match TRBD2. V trimming: 0 bases; J trimming: 5 bases; junction bases outside the gene matches: 4. The CDR3 sequence is 15 residues long. Germline V lookup: CDR1 SGHRS, CDR2 YFSETQ. The CDR3 is CASSLGLAGQNEQYF. CDR3 bases: TGCGCCAGCAGCTTGGGACTAGCGGGACAGAACGAGCAGTACTTC.

The J gene is TRBJ1-1, the V gene TRBV29-1, with 9 positions matching TRBD1. The CDR3 has 17 residues. With V trimmed by 4 bases and J by 5 bases, 17 bases remained unmatched. The germline CDR1 and CDR2 sequences are SQVTM and ANQGSEA. CDR3 coding DNA: TGCAGCGTTGTTACTGCGAGAACGGGACAGGGATGGACTGAAGCTTTCTTT. This translates into CSVVTARTGQGWTEAFF.

The chain recombines TRBV7-2 with TRBJ2-7; possibly TRBD2 for D (6 bases). V lost 3 bases and J 3 bases, leaving 15 bases between the germline ends. The CDR3 has 15 residues. Germline assignment: CDR1 SGHTA and CDR2 FQGNSA. The CDR3 region is CASSFRDSLIYEQYF. The CDR3 coding sequence is TGTGCCAGCAGCTTCCGGGACTCACTGATCTACGAGCAGTACTTC.

CDR3 residues: CASSLSGRYEQYF. In DNA form, the CDR3 reads TGTGCCAGCAGTTTATCCGGACGTTACGAGCAGTACTTC. The rearrangement links TRBV27 to TRBJ2-7; no definite D call. V was clipped by 0 bases and J by 4 bases, with 7 bases between them. Germline values: CDR1 MNHEY, CDR2 SMNVEV (reference sequence). The CDR3 runs to 13 residues.

The chain is built from TRBV12-3 or TRBV12-4 and TRBJ1-2; possible D gene TRBD1, 5 bases. V lost 3 bases and J lost 8, with 10 bases in between. The CDR3 contains 12 residues. This chain's CDR3 is CASSLVRGGYTF. As DNA, the CDR3 is TGTGCCAGCAGTTTGGTTAGGGGAGGCTACACCTTC.

The chain uses TRBV30 and TRBJ2-1; either TRBD1 or TRBD2 may supply D (5 bases each). V was cut by 8 bases and J by 7 bases, with 12 bases left in between. The CDR3 sequence is 11 residues long. Germline V lookup: CDR1 GTSNPN, CDR2 SVGIG (reference sequence). CDR3 bases: TGTGCCCTAGAGGGGCGGAATGAGCAGTTCTTC. It codes for CALEGRNEQFF. The whole variable domain, filled in from reference TRBV30 and TRBJ2-1, reads SQTIHQWPATLVQPVGSPLSLECTVEGTSNPNLYWYRQAAGRGLQLLFYSVGIGQISSEVPQNLSASRPQDRQFILSSKKLLLSDSGFYLCALEGRNEQFFGPGTRLTVL.

V is TRBV2 and J is TRBJ1-5, with D maybe TRBD1 (6 bases). This CDR3 is 14 amino acids long. Deletions cut 7 bases from V and 4 bases from J, with 14 bases between. Looked up from germline, CDR1 is SNHLY and CDR2 is FYNNEI. CDR3 protein: CASNPGQWNQPQHF. CDR3 coding DNA: TGTGCCAGCAATCCTGGACAGTGGAATCAGCCCCAGCATTTT.

The J gene is TRBJ1-1, the V gene TRBV7-2, with TRBD1 identical over 8 bases. J was trimmed by 11 bases and V by 4 bases; bases with no gene match: 9. Germline V CDR1 and CDR2: SGHTA, FQGNSA. This CDR3 has 13 amino acids. The CDR3 is CASSSTGGKVAFF. CDR3 bases: TGTGCCAGCAGCTCTACAGGGGGTAAGGTCGCTTTCTTT.

CDR3 in amino acids: CASSAGLSSYNEQFF. The CDR3 DNA follows: TGTGCCAGCAGTGCCGGACTGAGCTCCTACAATGAGCAGTTCTTC. This chain joins TRBV2 and TRBJ2-1; D is possibly TRBD2 (5 bases). The germline V and J ends were trimmed by 4 bases and 0 bases, with 10 bases remaining between them. The germline V gene encodes CDR1 SNHLY and CDR2 FYNNEI. This CDR3 spans 15 amino acids.

The chain has TRBV20-1 and TRBJ2-7; TRBD2 matches 13 bases. CDR3 length equals 14 residues. V shed 1 base, J shed 12 bases, and the junction held 9 bases outside the gene matches. The V gene's germline CDR1 is DFQATT and CDR2 SNEGSKA (reference sequence). The CDR3 region has the DNA TGCAGTGCTAGAGCCCAATTACTAGCGGGAGGGCCGTACTTC. Translation: CSARAQLLAGGPYF.

The chain is built from TRBV3-1 and TRBJ1-2; possibly TRBD1 for D (5 bases). Trimming stripped 1 base from V and 8 bases from J, with 11 bases between. Germline V gives CDR1 LGHDT, CDR2 YNNKEL (reference sequence). The CDR3 is 13 amino acids. The CDR3 nucleotides are TGTGCCAGCAGCCAAGTGAGGGGAGGAGGCTACACCTTC. This gives the protein CASSQVRGGGYTF. The complete variable domain, with remaining parts taken from reference TRBV3-1 and TRBJ1-2, reads DTAVSQTPKYLVTQMGNDKSIKCEQNLGHDTMYWYKQDSKKFLKIMFSYNNKELIINETVPNRFSPKSPDKAHLNLHINSLELGDSAVYFCASSQVRGGGYTFGSGTRLTVV.

This chain uses TRBV2 with TRBJ1-1; 9 bases fit TRBD1. From germline, CDR1 is SNHLY and CDR2 FYNNEI. J was trimmed by 3 bases and V by 9 bases; bases with no gene match: 5. The CDR3 length is 13 residues. For the CDR3, the DNA is TGTGCCAGAACCGGGACAGGGTACACTGAAGCTTTCTTT. Translation: CARTGTGYTEAFF.

DNA of the CDR3: TGCGCCAGCAGCTTGGACGGCAGACCGAACACTGAAGCTTTCTTT. This gives the protein CASSLDGRPNTEAFF. The J gene is TRBJ1-1, the V gene TRBV5-1; D ambiguous. Germline-derived CDR1 and CDR2 are SGHRS and YFSETQ. The length of the CDR3 is 15 residues. Trimming shortened V by 0 bases and J by 1 base, and 10 bases separated the two germline ends. The whole variable domain, filled in from reference TRBV5-1 and TRBJ1-1, reads KAGVTQTPRYLIKTRGQQVTLSCSPISGHRSVSWYQQTPGQGLQFLFEYFSETQRNKGNFPGRFSGRQFSNSRSEMNVSTLELGDSALYLCASSLDGRPNTEAFFGQGTRLTVV.

V gene TRBV3-1 combines with J gene TRBJ1-5; D is ambiguous. The CDR3 runs 17 residues. V lost 1 base, J lost 0 bases, and 13 bases lay in between. CDR1 and CDR2 from the germline V gene are LGHDT and YNNKEL (reference sequence). The CDR3 reads CASSQGGGFGSNQPQHF. The CDR3 DNA is TGTGCCAGCAGCCAAGGAGGTGGGTTCGGTAGCAATCAGCCCCAGCATTTT.

This chain connects TRBV20-1 to TRBJ2-2; D is perhaps TRBD2 (6 bases). Germline CDR1 reads DFQATT; CDR2 reads SNEGSKA (reference sequence). Trimming left V 5 bases short and J 8 bases short, with 12 bases between. The CDR3 loop spans 12 amino acids. The CDR3 reads CSAGTAAGELFF. CDR3 DNA sequence: TGCAGTGCTGGGACTGCCGCGGGGGAGCTGTTTTTT.